One and the same sample provided the 32 T cell receptor beta chains below, sequenced in a study of T-cell reconstitution after alpha-beta-depleted transplantation in children. Unique molecular identifiers were used to barcode this TCRbeta library. TCRdb analysed the PCR reads with MiXCR anew, one entry per CDR3 protein. The table lists some 840,000 distinct CDR3 sequences, 16% of them singletons. The source material was PBMCs, mostly from graft donor cells, sampled 360 days after TCRalphabeta/CD19-depleted stem cell transplant. These receptors originate from a male patient younger than 18 who had a stem cell transplant for acute lymphoblastic leukemia, so the T cells may come from the graft donor.

This clonotype was counted a few times. The rearrangement links TRBV5-1 to TRBJ2-7; D is possibly TRBD2 (5 bases). The CDR3 loop spans 15 amino acids. Trimming pared 3 bases from V and 3 bases from J, leaving 16 bases between. The V gene's germline CDR1 is SGHRS and CDR2 YFSETQ. CDR3 nucleotides: TGCGCCAGCAGCTCGTCGATCGGGGATCACTACGAGCAGTACTTC. It codes for CASSSSIGDHYEQYF.

This clonotype was seen a few times. The chain uses TRBV12-3 or TRBV12-4 and TRBJ2-3; the D gene is possibly TRBD1 (5 bases). Trimming cost V 2 bases and J 7 bases, with 16 bases left between them. This CDR3 contains 15 residues. In nucleotides, the CDR3 is TGTGCCAGCAGTTTAACCCTCATAGACAGAAATACGCAGTATTTT. Amino acids: CASSLTLIDRNTQYF.

CDR3 region: CASRTGLMNTEAFF. DNA of the CDR3: TGCGCCAGCAGGACAGGGCTCATGAACACTGAAGCTTTCTTT. The rearrangement links TRBV5-1 to TRBJ1-1; 7 bases line up with TRBD1. This CDR3 contains 14 residues. The V and J ends lost 5 bases and 0 bases, in that order; junction bases with no gene match: 4. CDR1 and CDR2 (germline): SGHRS, YFSETQ. Full variable domain (rest looked up from reference TRBV5-1 and TRBJ1-1): KAGVTQTPRYLIKTRGQQVTLSCSPISGHRSVSWYQQTPGQGLQFLFEYFSETQRNKGNFPGRFSGRQFSNSRSEMNVSTLELGDSALYLCASRTGLMNTEAFFGQGTRLTVV.

The chain employs TRBV2 and TRBJ2-3, with 9 positions matching TRBD2. Germline CDR1 SNHLY, CDR2 FYNNEI. CDR3 length: 16 amino acids. Trimming at V came to 2 bases and at J to 0 bases, leaving 3 bases not matched to a gene. The CDR3: CASSELLAGSTDTQYF. The CDR3 DNA follows: TGTGCCAGCAGTGAATTACTAGCGGGCAGCACAGATACGCAGTATTTT.

The rearrangement uses TRBV4-2 and TRBJ2-7, with D tentatively TRBD1 (5 bases). Germline V gene lookup returns CDR1 LGHNA and CDR2 YNFKEQ. The CDR3 covers 14 residues. Trimming took off 4 bases at V and 5 bases at J, with 15 bases between the two ends. CDR3 nucleotides: TGTGCCAGCAGCCCAAGGCAGGGTACAAACGAGCAGTACTTC. It is translated as CASSPRQGTNEQYF.

V is TRBV12-3 or TRBV12-4 and J is TRBJ1-5; D not resolved. The CDR3 has 14 residues. The V end lost 5 bases, the J end lost 0 bases, and 8 bases lay between the germline ends. The DNA of the CDR3 is TGTGCCAGCAGTACGGAGATTAGCAATCAGCCCCAGCATTTT. This gives the protein CASSTEISNQPQHF.

This clonotype was seen a few times. This sequence joins TRBV7-2 and TRBJ2-5; D may match TRBD1 or TRBD2 (5 bases each). V was cut by 5 bases and J by 1 base, with 14 bases left in between. The CDR3 consists of 15 residues. Germline loops: CDR1 SGHTA, CDR2 FQGNSA. In DNA, the CDR3 is TGTGCCAGCAGCCCTGGGGCGGACTTCCAAGAGACCCAGTACTTC. Its translation: CASSPGADFQETQYF.

This clonotype was seen many times. The J gene is TRBJ2-3, the V gene TRBV29-1, with TRBD2 matching 9 bases. Germline lookup yields CDR1 SQVTM and CDR2 ANQGSEA. This CDR3 contains 14 residues. The ends lost 2 bases at V and 7 bases at J; junction bases unmatched: 7. The DNA for the CDR3 is TGCAGCGTTGAACGGCGGGAGGGCCTATATACGCAGTATTTT. The encoded protein is CSVERREGLYTQYF.

The chain is built from TRBV6-5 and TRBJ2-1, with 9 bases that match TRBD2. The CDR3 has 15 amino acids. Germline CDR1 is MNHEY and CDR2 is SVGAGI. The V gene end was trimmed by 4 bases and the J gene end by 7 bases; junction bases not matched to a gene: 8. This chain's CDR3 is CASSFGGRAVNEQFF. The CDR3 DNA sequence: TGTGCCAGCAGTTTCGGCGGGAGGGCCGTTAATGAGCAGTTCTTC.

The CDR3 sequence: CSVDVARKREQFF. As DNA, the CDR3 is TGCAGCGTAGACGTGGCCCGGAAACGCGAGCAGTTCTTC. The rearrangement joins TRBV29-1 to TRBJ2-1; no reliable D call. Trimming removed 6 bases at V and 10 bases at J, with 19 bases between. This CDR3 spans 13 amino acids. Per germline, CDR1 SQVTM and CDR2 ANQGSEA.

The V call is TRBV18, the J call TRBJ1-1; D ambiguous. The CDR3 sequence is 13 residues long. The germline V gene has CDR1 KGHSH and CDR2 LQKENI. V was trimmed by 2 bases and J by 7 bases, leaving 11 bases between them. The CDR3 sequence is CASSPGVFGEAFF. The CDR3 coding sequence is TGTGCCAGCTCACCAGGGGTGTTCGGTGAAGCTTTCTTT.

This clonotype has more than one count but fewer than ten. The rearrangement uses TRBV20-1 and TRBJ2-2; TRBD2 agrees at 13 bases. CDR3 length equals 17 residues. Per the germline V gene, CDR1 is DFQATT and CDR2 is SNEGSKA (reference sequence). Losses at the gene ends were 6 bases for V and 2 bases for J; bases not matched to a gene: 9. As DNA, the CDR3 is TGCAGTGCACGGACTAGCGGGAGCGGTCTAAACACCGGGGAGCTGTTTTTT. Translation: CSARTSGSGLNTGELFF.

This chain links TRBV5-1 with TRBJ2-5, with a tentative D call TRBD2 (7 bases). This CDR3 comprises 17 residues. Trimming took off 0 bases at V and 5 bases at J, with 20 bases between the two ends. In germline, CDR1 is SGHRS, CDR2 YFSETQ. The CDR3 nucleotides are TGCGCCAGCAGCTTGGTTGGGGGCGGGAGCGGAGGCGAGACCCAGTACTTC. Translating it yields CASSLVGGGSGGETQYF.

The rearrangement uses TRBV5-1 and TRBJ1-1; perhaps TRBD1 as D (5 bases). Germline CDR1 reads SGHRS; CDR2 reads YFSETQ. Trimming took off 2 bases at V and 10 bases at J, with 12 bases between the two ends. CDR3 length: 12 amino acids. CDR3 bases: TGCGCCAGCAGCTTCGGGGCGAAGAGAGCTTTCTTT. The encoded protein is CASSFGAKRAFF. The variable domain in full, with the rest retrieved from reference TRBV5-1 and TRBJ1-1, is KAGVTQTPRYLIKTRGQQVTLSCSPISGHRSVSWYQQTPGQGLQFLFEYFSETQRNKGNFPGRFSGRQFSNSRSEMNVSTLELGDSALYLCASSFGAKRAFFGQGTRLTVV.

This clonotype was found a few times. The rearrangement joins TRBV7-8 to TRBJ2-4; D assignment may be TRBD1 or TRBD2 (6 bases each). The CDR3 spans 17 residues. Germline lookup yields CDR1 SGHVS and CDR2 FQNEAQ. The V gene lost 4 bases and the J gene lost 5 bases, with 21 bases spanning the gap. In DNA form, the CDR3 reads TGTGCCAGCAGCTGGAGGGGGTTTAGGACTTCGGAAAACATTCAGTACTTC. It yields the protein CASSWRGFRTSENIQYF.

This clonotype was seen a handful of times. The CDR3 reads CASSSSLSETQYF. CDR3 DNA: TGTGCCAGCAGCTCCTCCTTGAGTGAGACCCAGTACTTC. V and J are TRBV11-3 and TRBJ2-5; D unclear. The V gene's germline CDR1 is SGHNT and CDR2 YENEEA. V was trimmed by 4 bases and J by 5 bases, leaving 11 bases between them. The CDR3 runs to 13 residues.

This clonotype was counted many times. The chain combines TRBV12-3 or TRBV12-4 with TRBJ1-2; D is perhaps TRBD1 (5 bases). This CDR3 region has 13 residues. The V end lost 5 bases, the J end lost 7 bases, and 14 bases lay between the germline ends. CDR3 protein: CASSLSSGFGYTF. The CDR3 region has the DNA TGTGCCAGCAGTCTATCCTCAGGGTTTGGCTACACCTTC.

There are a few counts of this clonotype. The CDR3 DNA sequence: TGTGCCAGCAGTTTCGGCCGGGACATCAAAAACATTCAGTACTTC. Encoded protein: CASSFGRDIKNIQYF. The genes are TRBV27 and TRBJ2-4; TRBD1 is a possible D gene (6 bases). CDR1 and CDR2 from the germline V gene are MNHEY and SMNVEV (reference sequence). This CDR3 comprises 15 residues. V was cut by 3 bases and J by 3 bases, with 12 bases left in between.

This clonotype was picked up a small number of times. V gene TRBV7-2 combines with J gene TRBJ2-1, with TRBD2 matching 8 bases. The CDR3 contains 15 residues. Germline CDR1 reads SGHTA; CDR2 reads FQGNSA. Trimming cost V 5 bases and J 4 bases; bases outside gene matches: 7. The DNA for the CDR3 is TGTGCCAGCAGCACCTCGGTAGCGGGATACAATGAGCAGTTCTTC. Residues: CASSTSVAGYNEQFF.

The chain is built from TRBV5-1 and TRBJ2-3, with 7 bases that match TRBD1. Germline CDR1 SGHRS, CDR2 YFSETQ. The junction had 3 bases not matched to a gene; V was cut back by 2 bases and J by 0 bases. CDR3 length equals 15 residues. The CDR3 protein is CASSFRGQSTDTQYF. CDR3 DNA: TGCGCCAGCAGCTTCAGGGGACAGAGCACAGATACGCAGTATTTT.

This clonotype has a handful of counts. The chain links TRBV20-1 to TRBJ1-4; D may be TRBD1 (5 bases). There are 15 residues in the CDR3. V lost 6 bases and J lost 4, with 18 bases in between. The germline gives CDR1 DFQATT, CDR2 SNEGSKA (reference sequence). The CDR3 spells CSAILPGPINEKLFF. The CDR3 DNA is TGCAGTGCCATCCTACCGGGACCGATTAATGAAAAACTGTTTTTT.

This clonotype was counted only a few times. This sequence joins TRBV7-8 and TRBJ2-2; 8 bases are a match to TRBD2. This CDR3 comprises 17 residues. V lost 5 bases, J lost 5 bases, and 13 bases stayed unmatched. The V gene's germline CDR1 is SGHVS and CDR2 FQNEAQ. CDR3 protein: CASSIHSSGQWTGELFF. CDR3 coding DNA: TGTGCCAGCAGCATCCACTCTAGCGGGCAATGGACCGGGGAGCTGTTTTTT.

This chain joins TRBV5-6 and TRBJ2-7; the match to TRBD1 covers 7 bases. Per the germline V gene, CDR1 is SGHDT and CDR2 is YYEEEE. J was trimmed by 2 bases and V by 7 bases; bases with no gene match: 6. This CDR3 is 13 amino acids long. CDR3 sequence reads: CASGGQLTYEQYF. In DNA form, the CDR3 reads TGTGCCAGCGGGGGACAGCTCACCTACGAGCAGTACTTC.

This clonotype was counted ten times or more. This rearrangement joins TRBV14 to TRBJ2-7; 8 nucleotides line up with TRBD2. This CDR3 is built from 14 residues. The V and J ends lost 5 bases and 1 base, in that order; junction bases with no gene match: 4. Germline lookup yields CDR1 SGHDN and CDR2 FVKESK. The CDR3 nucleotides are TGTGCCAGCAGCTGGGGCGGGAGGTCCTACGAGCAGTACTTC. It is translated as CASSWGGRSYEQYF.

The genes are TRBV6-5 and TRBJ2-1; D uncertain. The V gene's germline CDR1 is MNHEY and CDR2 SVGAGI. The CDR3 contains 14 residues. V was shortened by 2 bases and J by 3 bases, with 8 bases between the two germline ends. CDR3 in DNA: TGTGCCAGCAGTTACCGGATTAACTACAATGAGCAGTTCTTC. Protein product: CASSYRINYNEQFF.

The gene calls are TRBV7-9 and TRBJ2-3; TRBD2 aligns across 11 bases. Germline trimming cut 6 bases from V and 3 bases from J; bases unmatched to any gene: 11. This CDR3 is 17 amino acids long. In germline, CDR1 is SEHNR, CDR2 FQNEAQ (reference sequence). CDR3 sequence reads: CASSRALAGGLTDTQYF. The CDR3 region has the DNA TGTGCCAGCAGTCGGGCCCTAGCGGGAGGTTTGACAGATACGCAGTATTTT.

This clonotype was counted a few times. The chain carries TRBV20-1 and TRBJ2-2; no firm D call. The CDR3 consists of 13 residues. V lost 2 bases to trimming and J lost 2 bases, with 6 bases between them. CDR1 DFQATT and CDR2 SNEGSKA come from the germline V gene (reference sequence). CDR3: CSARQQNTGELFF. CDR3 sequence (DNA): TGCAGTGCTAGACAGCAAAACACCGGGGAGCTGTTTTTT.

This rearrangement joins TRBV5-1 to TRBJ1-4; a weak D match, TRBD1 (6 bases). From germline, CDR1 is SGHRS and CDR2 YFSETQ. V lost 5 bases, J lost 3 bases, and 14 bases lay in between. The CDR3 is made up of 15 amino acids. CDR3: CASRRGGQANEKLFF. CDR3 coding DNA: TGCGCCAGCAGACGGGGGGGGCAGGCTAATGAAAAACTGTTTTTT.

This clonotype was recorded at least ten times. The rearrangement uses TRBV12-3 or TRBV12-4 and TRBJ2-2; D may be TRBD2 (6 bases). Trimming removed 2 bases from V and 6 bases from J, with 10 bases in between. The CDR3 has 14 amino acids. As DNA, the CDR3 is TGTGCCAGCAGTTTATCGGGAGTAGCCGGGGAGCTGTTTTTT. As protein: CASSLSGVAGELFF.

This clonotype was seen only a few times. The chain uses TRBV5-1 and TRBJ2-3, with D uncertain. There are 12 residues in the CDR3. Germline V gene sequence: CDR1 SGHRS, CDR2 YFSETQ. The germline V and J ends were trimmed by 4 bases and 5 bases, with 8 bases remaining between them. In nucleotides, the CDR3 is TGCGCCAGCAGCCTCCACGTAGATACGCAGTATTTT. Translating it yields CASSLHVDTQYF.

This clonotype was observed a handful of times. The J gene is TRBJ2-1, the V gene TRBV20-1, with 16 bases matching TRBD2. Germline lookup yields CDR1 DFQATT and CDR2 SNEGSKA (reference sequence). The CDR3 is made up of 20 amino acids. V shed 6 bases, J shed 0 bases, and the junction held 14 bases outside the gene matches. CDR3 DNA sequence: TGCAGTGCGCCAAACATGGGGGGACTAGCGGGGGGGAGCTCCTACAATGAGCAGTTCTTC. Its protein product is CSAPNMGGLAGGSSYNEQFF.

The CDR3 sequence: CASTSGTNEKLFF. The CDR3 region has the DNA TGTGCCAGCACCTCCGGAACTAATGAAAAACTGTTTTTT. The chain uses TRBV7-9 and TRBJ1-4; D is uncertain. CDR1 and CDR2 (germline): SEHNR, FQNEAQ (reference sequence). Trimming took 7 bases from V and 1 from J, leaving 7 bases between them. This CDR3 spans 13 amino acids.